These 3 T cell receptor beta chains came from one sample sequenced in a study of shared clonotypes between healthy human individuals. This table comes from immunoSEQ multiplex PCR, and its TCRdb copy is limited to in-frame clones, with some not included. This table holds about 1.1 million clones, 78% found once. The sequencing sample was made of memory CD4+ T cells from PBMCs. Specified subset: CD45RA-negative fraction. The source of these receptors is a man aged 18 to 29 in good health. Some clones in this sample may be carry-over from other donors' samples.

CDR3 amino acids: CASSPNGYSGANVLTF. DNA for the CDR3: TGTGCCAGCAGCCCTAACGGGTACTCTGGGGCCAACGTCCTGACTTTC. The chain joins TRBV2 to TRBJ2-6; D unresolved. CDR3 length: 16 amino acids. Germline V gives CDR1 SNHLY, CDR2 FYNNEI. Trimming left V 6 bases short and J 0 bases short, with 12 bases between.

V gene TRBV7-9 combines with J gene TRBJ1-2; tentative D call: TRBD1 (6 bases). CDR3 length: 13 amino acids. Trimming took off 5 bases at V and 3 bases at J, with 10 bases between the two ends. Looked up from germline, CDR1 is SEHNR and CDR2 is FQNEAQ (reference sequence). CDR3: CASSPQGDYGYTF. The CDR3 DNA reads as TGTGCCAGCAGCCCACAGGGAGACTATGGCTACACCTTC.

This clone turned up a few times. Other DNA sequences in the sample encode the same CDR3. The chain couples TRBV5-1 to TRBJ2-1; D is undetermined. This CDR3 region has 14 residues. The ends were cut back, 0 bases at V and 4 bases at J, with 8 bases in the middle. The germline V gene encodes CDR1 SGHRS and CDR2 YFSETQ. The CDR3 region has the DNA TGCGCCAGCAGCTTGGGATCGGCTTACAATGAGCAGTTCTTC. Translating it yields CASSLGSAYNEQFF.